The present entry profiles one T cell receptor (beta chain) with its context. Clones were read by immunoSEQ multiplex PCR, and TCRdb kept only the in-frame ones, dropping some. The table lists approximately 310,000 clones, around 85% of them singletons, with 2.2% in the top ten. These data are taken from a study of blood T cell repertoires in COVID-19. The CDR3 is 14 residues long. Germline assignment: CDR1 SGHRS and CDR2 YFSETQ. V shed 2 bases and J shed 8 bases, with 13 bases lying between them. Enrolled through a virtual design, the participants were between roughly 18 and 90 years of age and came from approximately 25 US areas.

This sequence joins TRBV5-1 and TRBJ1-4; D is perhaps TRBD1 (5 bases). This receptor was identified in a man younger than 45 who had recovered from COVID-19. The specimen was PBMCs or T cells enriched from blood (not recorded which). The chain's CDR3 is CASSLGVGEEKLFF. The CDR3 DNA reads TGCGCCAGCAGCTTAGGGGTCGGTGAAGAAAAACTGTTTTTT.